This T cell receptor (beta chain) was sequenced in a study of CD8+ T cells in alopecia areata. Noted treatment: oral pan-JAK inhibitor, 5-10 mg twice daily. cDNA serving as the sequencing template came from extracted, reverse transcribed RNA. Assay used: immunoSEQ multiplex PCR; TCRdb lists only in-frame clones, some missing. The sample contains 150,000 to 200,000 clones, roughly half of which appear only once. CDR1 and CDR2 from the germline V gene are MNHEY and SMNVEV (reference sequence). The CDR3 has 13 amino acids. Trimming cost V 3 bases and J 3 bases, with 9 bases left between them. The sequence was obtained from a human donor with alopecia areata. The rearrangement joins TRBV27 to TRBJ2-7; possible D gene TRBD1, 6 bases. The sequencing here drew on CD8+ T cells sorted from blood, taken around week 53, from a patient treated with tofacitinib. The CDR3 nucleotides are TGTGCCAGCAGTTTTAACAGGGACTACGAGCAGTACTTC. Translating it yields CASSFNRDYEQYF.